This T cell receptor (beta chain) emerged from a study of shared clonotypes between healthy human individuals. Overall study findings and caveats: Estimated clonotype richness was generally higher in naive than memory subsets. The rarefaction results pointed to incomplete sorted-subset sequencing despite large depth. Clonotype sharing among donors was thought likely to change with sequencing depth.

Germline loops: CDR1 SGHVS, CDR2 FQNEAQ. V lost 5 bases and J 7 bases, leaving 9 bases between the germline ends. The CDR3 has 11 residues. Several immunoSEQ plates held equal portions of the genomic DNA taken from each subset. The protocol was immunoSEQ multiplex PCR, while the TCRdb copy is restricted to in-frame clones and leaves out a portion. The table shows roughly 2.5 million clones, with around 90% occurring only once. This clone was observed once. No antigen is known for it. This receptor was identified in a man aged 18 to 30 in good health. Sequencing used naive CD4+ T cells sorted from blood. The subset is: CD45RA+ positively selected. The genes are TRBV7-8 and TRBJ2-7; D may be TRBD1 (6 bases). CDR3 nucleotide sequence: TGTGCCAGCAGCCAGACAGGAGAGCAGTACTTC. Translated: CASSQTGEQYF.